This T cell receptor (beta chain) comes out of a study of OX40 agonist ivuxolimab in advanced cancers. Regarding the study as a whole: Clonal expansion from baseline to week 6 occurred in both CD4+ and CD8+ T cells.

The method was immunoSEQ multiplex PCR; TCRdb's version includes in-frame clones alone and lacks a portion of them. This repertoire shows roughly 60,000 clones, about 90% found once; its top ten account for 14%. The CDR3 is made up of 17 amino acids. Turning to this clone: The antigen is unknown.

The sequencing here drew on CD4+ or CD8+ T cells sorted from blood, taken in a trial of the OX40 agonist ivuxolimab. V is TRBV21-1 and J is TRBJ1-5. TRBV21-1 is described as a pseudogene. This TCR derives from an adult with an advanced solid tumor such as melanoma, head and neck, liver or kidney cancer. DNA for the CDR3: TGTGCCAGCAGCAAAGGTTTTCGGACCCTGGGGACTCAGCCCCAGCATTTT. Protein: CASSKGFRTLGTQPQHF.